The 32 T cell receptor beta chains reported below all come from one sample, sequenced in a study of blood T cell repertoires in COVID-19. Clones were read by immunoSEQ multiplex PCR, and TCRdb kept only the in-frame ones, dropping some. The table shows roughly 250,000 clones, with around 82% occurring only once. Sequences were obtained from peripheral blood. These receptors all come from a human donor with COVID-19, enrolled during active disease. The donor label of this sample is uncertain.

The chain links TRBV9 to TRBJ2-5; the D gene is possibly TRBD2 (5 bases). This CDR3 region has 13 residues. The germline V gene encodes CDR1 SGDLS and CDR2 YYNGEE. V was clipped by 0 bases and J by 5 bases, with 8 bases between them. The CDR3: CASSVGTSETQYF. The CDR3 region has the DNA TGTGCCAGCAGCGTAGGGACTTCGGAGACCCAGTACTTC.

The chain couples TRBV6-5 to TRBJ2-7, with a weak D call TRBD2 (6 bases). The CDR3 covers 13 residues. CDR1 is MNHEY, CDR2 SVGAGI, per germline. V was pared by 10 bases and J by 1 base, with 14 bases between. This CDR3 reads CATGAGTSYEQYF. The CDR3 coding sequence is TGTGCCACCGGAGCCGGGACTTCCTACGAGCAGTACTTC.

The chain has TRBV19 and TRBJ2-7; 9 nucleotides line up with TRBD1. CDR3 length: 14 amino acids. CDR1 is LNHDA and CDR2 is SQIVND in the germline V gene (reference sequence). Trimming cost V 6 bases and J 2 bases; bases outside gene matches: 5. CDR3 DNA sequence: TGTGCCAGTAGCACGGGACAGGGAACCTACGAGCAGTACTTC. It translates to CASSTGQGTYEQYF.

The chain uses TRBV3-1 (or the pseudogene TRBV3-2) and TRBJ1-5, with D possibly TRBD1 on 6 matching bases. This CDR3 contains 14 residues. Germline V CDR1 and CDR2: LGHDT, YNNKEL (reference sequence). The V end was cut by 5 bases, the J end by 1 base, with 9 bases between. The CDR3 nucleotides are TGTGCCAGCAGCTACAGGGACAGCAATCAGCCCCAGCATTTT. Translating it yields CASSYRDSNQPQHF.

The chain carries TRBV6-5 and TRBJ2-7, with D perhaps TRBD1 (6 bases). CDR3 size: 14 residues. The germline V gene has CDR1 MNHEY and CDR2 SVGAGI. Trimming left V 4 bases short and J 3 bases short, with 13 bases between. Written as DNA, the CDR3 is TGTGCCAGCAGTTCTTCACAGGGACGCTACGAGCAGTACTTC. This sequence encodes CASSSSQGRYEQYF.

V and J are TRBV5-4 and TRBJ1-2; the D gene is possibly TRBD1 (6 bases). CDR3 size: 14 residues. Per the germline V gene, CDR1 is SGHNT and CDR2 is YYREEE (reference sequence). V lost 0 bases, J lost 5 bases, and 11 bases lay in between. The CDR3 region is CASSLVGGEYGYTF. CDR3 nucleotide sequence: TGTGCCAGCAGCTTGGTAGGGGGAGAGTATGGCTACACCTTC. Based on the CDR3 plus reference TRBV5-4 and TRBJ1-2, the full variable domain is ETGVTQSPTHLIKTRGQQVTLRCSSQSGHNTVSWYQQALGQGPQFIFQYYREEENGRGNFPPRFSGLQFPNYSSELNVNALELDDSALYLCASSLVGGEYGYTFGSGTRLTVV.

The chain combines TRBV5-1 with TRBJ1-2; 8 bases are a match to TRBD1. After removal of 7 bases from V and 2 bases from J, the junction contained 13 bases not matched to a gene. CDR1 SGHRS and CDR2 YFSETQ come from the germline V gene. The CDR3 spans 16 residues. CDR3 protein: CASGGQGAKANYGYTF. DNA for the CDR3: TGCGCCAGCGGAGGACAGGGAGCTAAAGCGAACTATGGCTACACCTTC.

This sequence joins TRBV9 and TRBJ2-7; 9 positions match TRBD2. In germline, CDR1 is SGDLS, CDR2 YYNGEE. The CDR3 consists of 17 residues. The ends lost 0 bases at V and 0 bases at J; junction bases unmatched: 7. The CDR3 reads CASSVGVAGALSYEQYF. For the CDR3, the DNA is TGTGCCAGCAGCGTAGGCGTAGCGGGAGCCCTCTCCTACGAGCAGTACTTC. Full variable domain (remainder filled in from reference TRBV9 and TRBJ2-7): DSGVTQTPKHLITATGQRVTLRCSPRSGDLSVYWYQQSLDQGLQFLIQYYNGEERAKGNILERFSAQQFPDLHSELNLSSLELGDSALYFCASSVGVAGALSYEQYFGPGTRLTVT.

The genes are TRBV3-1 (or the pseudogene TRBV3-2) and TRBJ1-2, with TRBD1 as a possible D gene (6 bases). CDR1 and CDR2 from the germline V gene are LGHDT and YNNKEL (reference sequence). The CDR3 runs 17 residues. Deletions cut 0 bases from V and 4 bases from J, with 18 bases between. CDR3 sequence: CASSQDSPTGQIYGYTF. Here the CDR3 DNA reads TGTGCCAGCAGCCAAGATTCGCCAACGGGACAAATCTATGGCTACACCTTC.

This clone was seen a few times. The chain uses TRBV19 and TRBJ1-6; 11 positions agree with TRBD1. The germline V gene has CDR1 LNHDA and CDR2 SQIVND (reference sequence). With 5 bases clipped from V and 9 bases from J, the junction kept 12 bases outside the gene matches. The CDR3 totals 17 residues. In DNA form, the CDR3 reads TGTGCCAGTAGTGTGACCGGGACAGGGGGGAAGGCTTCACCCCTCCACTTT. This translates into CASSVTGTGGKASPLHF. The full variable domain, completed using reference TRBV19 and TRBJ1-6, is DGGITQSPKYLFRKEGQNVTLSCEQNLNHDAMYWYRQDPGQGLRLIYYSQIVNDFQKGDIAEGYSVSREKKESFPLTVTSAQKNPTAFYLCASSVTGTGGKASPLHFGNGTRLTVT.

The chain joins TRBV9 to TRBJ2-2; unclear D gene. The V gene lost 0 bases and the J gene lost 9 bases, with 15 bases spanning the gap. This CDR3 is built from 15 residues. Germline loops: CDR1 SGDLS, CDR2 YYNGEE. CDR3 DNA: TGTGCCAGCAGCGTAGGAGTACAGTCTATTAGGGAGCTGTTTTTT. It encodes CASSVGVQSIRELFF.

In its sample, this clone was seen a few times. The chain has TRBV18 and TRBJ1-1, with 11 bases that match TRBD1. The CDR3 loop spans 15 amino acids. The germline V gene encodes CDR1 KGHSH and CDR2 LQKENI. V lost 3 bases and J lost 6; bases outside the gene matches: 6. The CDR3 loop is CASSPGQGESAEAFF. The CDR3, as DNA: TGTGCCAGCTCACCGGGACAGGGGGAGTCCGCTGAAGCTTTCTTT.

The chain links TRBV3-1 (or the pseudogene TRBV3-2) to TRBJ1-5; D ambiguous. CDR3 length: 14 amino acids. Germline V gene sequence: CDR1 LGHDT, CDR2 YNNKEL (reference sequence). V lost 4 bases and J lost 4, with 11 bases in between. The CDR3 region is CASSPRVVNQPQHF. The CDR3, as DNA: TGTGCCAGCAGCCCACGGGTCGTTAATCAGCCCCAGCATTTT.

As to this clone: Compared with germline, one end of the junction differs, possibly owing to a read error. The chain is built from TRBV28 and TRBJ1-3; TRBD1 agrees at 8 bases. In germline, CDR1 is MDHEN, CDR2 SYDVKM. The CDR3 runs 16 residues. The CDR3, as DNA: TGTGCCGGCAGTCCAGGACAGGGTAGGGCTGGAAACACCATATATTTT. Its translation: CAGSPGQGRAGNTIYF.

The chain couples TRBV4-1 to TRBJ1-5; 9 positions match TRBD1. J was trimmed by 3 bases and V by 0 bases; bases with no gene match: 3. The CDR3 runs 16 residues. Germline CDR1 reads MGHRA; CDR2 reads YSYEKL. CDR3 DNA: TGCGCCAGCAGCCAAGAGGGACAGGGCCCCAATCAGCCCCAGCATTTT. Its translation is CASSQEGQGPNQPQHF.

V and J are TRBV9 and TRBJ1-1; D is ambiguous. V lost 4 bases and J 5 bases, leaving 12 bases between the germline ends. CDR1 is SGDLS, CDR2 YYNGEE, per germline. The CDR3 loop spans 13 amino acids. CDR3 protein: CASSSAGGTEAFF. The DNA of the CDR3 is TGTGCCAGCAGCTCCGCGGGAGGGACTGAAGCTTTCTTT.

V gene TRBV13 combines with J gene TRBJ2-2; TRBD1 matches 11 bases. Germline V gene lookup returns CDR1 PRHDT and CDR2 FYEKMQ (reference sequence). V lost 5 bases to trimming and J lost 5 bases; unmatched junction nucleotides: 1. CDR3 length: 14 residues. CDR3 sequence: CASSRDRGTGELFF. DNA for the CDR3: TGTGCCAGCAGCCGGGACAGGGGGACCGGGGAGCTGTTTTTT.

For the CDR3, the DNA is TGTGCCACCAGTGAGACAGGACCCAACTATGGCTACACCTTC. It specifies CATSETGPNYGYTF. This rearrangement joins TRBV24-1 to TRBJ1-2; a weak D match, TRBD1 (6 bases). The V gene's germline CDR1 is KGHDR and CDR2 SFDVKD. This CDR3 comprises 14 residues. The V end lost 4 bases, the J end lost 2 bases, and 10 bases lay between the germline ends.

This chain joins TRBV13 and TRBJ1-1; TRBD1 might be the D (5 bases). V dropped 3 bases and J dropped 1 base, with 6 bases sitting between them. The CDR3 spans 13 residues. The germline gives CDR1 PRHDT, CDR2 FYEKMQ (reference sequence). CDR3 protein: CASSFDRNTEAFF. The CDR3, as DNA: TGTGCCAGCAGCTTCGACAGGAACACTGAAGCTTTCTTT. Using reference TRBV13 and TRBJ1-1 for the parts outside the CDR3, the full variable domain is AAGVIQSPRHLIKEKRETATLKCYPIPRHDTVYWYQQGPGQDPQFLISFYEKMQSDKGSIPDRFSAQQFSDYHSELNMSSLELGDSALYFCASSFDRNTEAFFGQGTRLTVV.

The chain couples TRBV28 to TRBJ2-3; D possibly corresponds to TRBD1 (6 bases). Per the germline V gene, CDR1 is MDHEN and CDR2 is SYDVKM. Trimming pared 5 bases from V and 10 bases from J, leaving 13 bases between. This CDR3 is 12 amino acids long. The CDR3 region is CASSRQERAQYF. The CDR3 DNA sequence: TGTGCCAGCAGTCGACAGGAAAGGGCGCAGTATTTT. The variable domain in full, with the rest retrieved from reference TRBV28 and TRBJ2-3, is DVKVTQSSRYLVKRTGEKVFLECVQDMDHENMFWYRQDPGLGLRLIYFSYDVKMKEKGDIPEGYSVSREKKERFSLILESASTNQTSMYLCASSRQERAQYFGPGTRLTVL.

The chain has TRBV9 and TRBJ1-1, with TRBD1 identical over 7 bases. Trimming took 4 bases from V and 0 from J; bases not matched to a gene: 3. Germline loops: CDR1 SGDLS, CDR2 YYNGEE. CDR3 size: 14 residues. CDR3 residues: CASSRTGMNTEAFF. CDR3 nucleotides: TGTGCCAGCAGCAGGACAGGCATGAACACTGAAGCTTTCTTT.

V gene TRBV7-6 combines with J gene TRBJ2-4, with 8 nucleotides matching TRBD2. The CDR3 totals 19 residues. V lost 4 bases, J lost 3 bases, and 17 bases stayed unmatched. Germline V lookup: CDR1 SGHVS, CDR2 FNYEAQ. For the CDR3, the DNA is TGTGCCAGCAGCTCCCCGGATAGCGGGAAGAGTACGGTCAAAAACATTCAGTACTTC. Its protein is CASSSPDSGKSTVKNIQYF. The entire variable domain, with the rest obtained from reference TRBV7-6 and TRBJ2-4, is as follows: GAGVSQSPRYKVTKRGQDVALRCDPISGHVSLYWYRQALGQGPEFLTYFNYEAQQDKSGLPNDRFSAERPEGSISTLTIQRTEQRDSAMYRCASSSPDSGKSTVKNIQYFGAGTRLSVL.

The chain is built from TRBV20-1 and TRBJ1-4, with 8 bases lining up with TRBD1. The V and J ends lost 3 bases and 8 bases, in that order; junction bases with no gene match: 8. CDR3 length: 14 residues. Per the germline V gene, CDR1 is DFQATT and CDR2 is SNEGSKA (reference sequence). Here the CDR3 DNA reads TGCAGTGCTAGTAGGCAGGGGGCAAACGAAAAACTGTTTTTT. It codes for CSASRQGANEKLFF.

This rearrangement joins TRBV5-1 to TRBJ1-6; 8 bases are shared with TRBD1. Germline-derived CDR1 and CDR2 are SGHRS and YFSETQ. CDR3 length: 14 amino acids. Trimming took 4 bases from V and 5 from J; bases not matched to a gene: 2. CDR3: CASSVTGDNSPLHF. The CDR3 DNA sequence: TGCGCCAGCAGCGTGACAGGGGATAATTCACCCCTCCACTTT.

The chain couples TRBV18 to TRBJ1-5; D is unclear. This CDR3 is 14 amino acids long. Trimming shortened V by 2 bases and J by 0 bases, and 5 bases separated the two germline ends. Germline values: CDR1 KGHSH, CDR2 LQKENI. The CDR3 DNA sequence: TGTGCCAGCTCACCAGGAGATAGCAATCAGCCCCAGCATTTT. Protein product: CASSPGDSNQPQHF.

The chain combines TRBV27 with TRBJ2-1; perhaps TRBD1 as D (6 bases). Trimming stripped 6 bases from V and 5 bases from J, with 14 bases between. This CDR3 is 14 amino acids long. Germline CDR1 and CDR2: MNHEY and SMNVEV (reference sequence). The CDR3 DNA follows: TGTGCCAGCAGCCCGCAGGGGCCAAACAATGAGCAGTTCTTC. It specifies CASSPQGPNNEQFF.

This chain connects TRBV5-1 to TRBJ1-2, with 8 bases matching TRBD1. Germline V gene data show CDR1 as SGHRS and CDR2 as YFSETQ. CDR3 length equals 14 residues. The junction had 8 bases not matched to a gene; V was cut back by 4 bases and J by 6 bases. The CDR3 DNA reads TGCGCCAGCAGCCAACCGACAGGGGTGGATGGCTACACCTTC. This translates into CASSQPTGVDGYTF.

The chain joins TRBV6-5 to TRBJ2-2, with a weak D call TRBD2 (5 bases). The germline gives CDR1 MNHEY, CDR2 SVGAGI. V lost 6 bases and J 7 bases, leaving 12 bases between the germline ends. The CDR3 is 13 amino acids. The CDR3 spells CASSPGRVGELFF. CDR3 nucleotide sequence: TGTGCCAGCAGCCCCGGGCGGGTCGGGGAGCTGTTTTTT.

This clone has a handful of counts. The CDR3 bases are TGCGCCAGCAGCTTGGAGCGGGAGGGCGGCGAGCAGTACTTC. Translating it yields CASSLEREGGEQYF. The chain couples TRBV5-1 to TRBJ2-7, with TRBD2 identical over 10 bases. Germline V gene sequence: CDR1 SGHRS, CDR2 YFSETQ. The V and J ends lost 0 bases and 6 bases, in that order; junction bases with no gene match: 3. The CDR3 has 14 amino acids. The complete variable domain, with remaining parts taken from reference TRBV5-1 and TRBJ2-7, reads KAGVTQTPRYLIKTRGQQVTLSCSPISGHRSVSWYQQTPGQGLQFLFEYFSETQRNKGNFPGRFSGRQFSNSRSEMNVSTLELGDSALYLCASSLEREGGEQYFGPGTRLTVT.

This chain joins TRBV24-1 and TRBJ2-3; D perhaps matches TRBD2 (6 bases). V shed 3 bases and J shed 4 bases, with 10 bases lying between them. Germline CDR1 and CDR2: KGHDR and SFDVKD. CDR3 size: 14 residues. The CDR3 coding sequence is TGTGCCACCAGTGATACGACTAGAGCAGATACGCAGTATTTT. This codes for CATSDTTRADTQYF.

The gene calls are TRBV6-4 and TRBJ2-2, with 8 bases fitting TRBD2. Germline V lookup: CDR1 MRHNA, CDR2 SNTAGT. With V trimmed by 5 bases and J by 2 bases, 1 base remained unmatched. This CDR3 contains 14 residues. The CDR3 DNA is TGTGCCAGCAGTAGCGGGAGAAACACCGGGGAGCTGTTTTTT. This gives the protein CASSSGRNTGELFF.

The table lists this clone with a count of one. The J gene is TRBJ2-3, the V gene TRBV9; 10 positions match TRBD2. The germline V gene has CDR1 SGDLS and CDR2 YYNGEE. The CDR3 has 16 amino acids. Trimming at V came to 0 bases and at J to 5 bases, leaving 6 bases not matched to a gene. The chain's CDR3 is CASSVGLAGAQDTQYF. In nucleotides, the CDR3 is TGTGCCAGCAGCGTAGGCCTAGCGGGAGCTCAAGATACGCAGTATTTT.